This T cell receptor (beta chain) emerged from a study of shared clonotypes between healthy human individuals. Naivety among CD8 cells was defined by CD45RO negativity and positive CCR7 selection, thereby excluding terminally differentiated effector memory CD45RA+ cells. Every donor, a Caucasian adult, lived in Nashville, Tennessee. Clones were read by immunoSEQ multiplex PCR, and TCRdb kept only the in-frame ones, dropping some. The table records some 2,100,000 clones, approximately 94% of them present only once. As for this clone: No antigen is known for it.

Study outcomes and limitations: Clonotype sharing among donors likely depends on sequencing depth.

This receptor was taken from a man aged 18 to 29 in good health. Some clones in this sample may be carry-over from other donors' samples. Sequencing was performed on naive CD8+ T cells from PBMCs.

Written as DNA, the CDR3 is TGTGCCAGCAGTTTGTCACCGTACAATGAGCAGTTCTTC. It codes for CASSLSPYNEQFF. V is TRBV28 and J is TRBJ2-1; D call uncertain. The CDR3 runs to 13 residues. Germline CDR1 and CDR2: MDHEN and SYDVKM. Trimming shortened V by 3 bases and J by 4 bases, and 7 bases separated the two germline ends.